This T cell receptor (beta chain) was identified during a study of blood T cell repertoires in COVID-19. The sample holds one count of this clone. The V and J ends lost 6 bases and 2 bases respectively, with 11 bases between them. CDR3 length: 13 residues. The germline V gene encodes CDR1 MNHEY and CDR2 SMNVEV (reference sequence). TCRdb's copy holds only in-frame clones and misses some; the assay was immunoSEQ multiplex PCR. The sample lists around 280,000 clones, 86% occurring once. The V gene is TRBV27, the J gene TRBJ2-7; D gene unclear. This sequence was found in a woman in her 30s who had recovered from COVID-19. The sequenced material came from peripheral blood. CDR3 nucleotide sequence: TGTGCCAGCAGATACACCGTGGCCTACGAGCAGTACTTC. Its translation: CASRYTVAYEQYF.